This T cell receptor (beta chain) stems from a study of OX40 agonist ivuxolimab in advanced cancers. This clone showed up just once. The CDR3 extends over 11 amino acids. Trimming shortened V by 3 bases and J by 8 bases, and 8 bases separated the two germline ends. The germline V gene encodes CDR1 MGHDK and CDR2 SYGVNS. The method was immunoSEQ multiplex PCR; TCRdb's version includes in-frame clones alone and lacks a portion of them. The sample has approximately 14,000 clones; approximately 84% are singletons. This chain joins TRBV25-1 and TRBJ2-7, with D perhaps TRBD1 (5 bases). Specimen: CD4+ or CD8+ T cells sorted from blood, collected in a trial of the OX40 agonist ivuxolimab. The TCR originated in an adult with an advanced solid tumor such as melanoma, head and neck, liver or kidney cancer. CDR3 protein: CASSESGKQYF. CDR3 DNA sequence: TGTGCCAGCAGTGAGTCAGGGAAGCAGTACTTC.